The rows below give T cell receptor beta chains drawn from one sample of a study of blood T cell repertoires in COVID-19. The assay was immunoSEQ multiplex PCR, and TCRdb's table has in-frame clones only and misses some. The data show about 35,000 clones, 83% seen once. The sample consisted of peripheral blood. These receptors all come from a middle-aged man with acute or convalescent COVID-19. Each CDR3 is given with its conserved first and last residue. Fields, in order: clone size, D gene, J gene, V gene, CDR3 DNA, CDR3 protein. A D gene is named only where the DNA matches it firmly. Expanded clones are given a class, and other clones once, few, many or no size at all.

NA	NA	TRBJ2-7	TRBV7-9	TGTGCCAGCAGCTTAGCCGCAACCGTCAGCTCCTACGAGCAGTACTTC	CASSLAATVSSYEQYF
NA	NA	TRBJ1-1	TRBV21-1	TGTGCCAGCAGCAAAGGCGGCAGGGGAAAGAACACTGAAGCTTTCTTT	CASSKGGRGKNTEAFF
NA	TRBD1	TRBJ1-1	TRBV7-4	TGTGCCAGCAGCTTAGGTGGGAGCAGGGGGCACCCTGAAGCTTTCTTT	CASSLGGSRGHPEAFF
NA	NA	TRBJ1-2	TRBV6-1	TGTGCCAGCAGTGACCGGGGAACCCAAACCCGAACTAGGTGGACCTTC	CASSDRGTQTRTRWTF
NA	TRBD2	TRBJ2-2	TRBV7-3	TGTGCCAGCAGTTTAGCGGGAGAATACACCGGGGAGCTGTTTTTT	CASSLAGEYTGELFF
once	TRBD1	TRBJ2-2	TRBV6-5	TGTGCCAGCAGGTGGACAGGGTCGTTCACCGGGGAGCTGTTTTTT	CASRWTGSFTGELFF
NA	NA	TRBJ2-1	TRBV5-8	TGTGCCAGCAGCCTCGGGGTAGCGTCTCAGGATGAGCAGTTCTTC	CASSLGVASQDEQFF
NA	NA	TRBJ2-7	TRBV5-1	TGCGCCAGCAGCTGGACAGAGGGTTTGTACGAGCAGTACTTC	CASSWTEGLYEQYF
NA	TRBD2	TRBJ2-1	TRBV10-3	TGTGCCACCGGACTAGCGGGAGGGCTAATAGGCGAGCAGTTCTTC	CATGLAGGLIGEQFF
NA	NA	TRBJ1-1	TRBV14	TGTGCCAGCAGCCAAGGCCGCTGGCAGGAGAACACTGAAGCTTTCTTT	CASSQGRWQENTEAFF
NA	NA	TRBJ2-5	TRBV12-3/TRBV12-4	TGTGTCTCCGGGGGGCCCCAAGAGACCCAGTACTTC	CVSGGPQETQYF
NA	TRBD1	TRBJ2-2	TRBV7-3	TGTGCCAGCAGCTTAAGGGCCGGGACAGGGTCCACCGGGGAGCTGTTTTTT	CASSLRAGTGSTGELFF
NA	NA	TRBJ2-7	TRBV5-6	TGTGCCAGCAGCGGGTGGACTCGCCCGTCCTACGAGCAGTACTTC	CASSGWTRPSYEQYF
NA	NA	TRBJ1-3	TRBV19	TGTGCCAGTGGAACAGGGAAGGCTGGAAACACCATATATTTT	CASGTGKAGNTIYF
NA	TRBD2	TRBJ2-1	TRBV28	TGTGCCAGGACTATGACGGGAGGAAGCGAGAATGAGCAGTTCTTC	CARTMTGGSENEQFF
NA	NA	TRBJ1-2	TRBV28	TGTGCCAGCAGTTACAGGGAATATGGCTACACCTTC	CASSYREYGYTF
NA	TRBD1	TRBJ2-7	TRBV30	TGTGCCTGGAGTACGGGACAGGGTCTACGGAACGAGCAGTACTTC	CAWSTGQGLRNEQYF
NA	TRBD1	TRBJ2-1	TRBV3-1/TRBV3-2	TGTGCCAGCAGCCAGGGACAGGGCAATGAGCAGTTCTTC	CASSQGQGNEQFF
NA	NA	TRBJ1-2	TRBV5-1	TGCGCCAGCAGCTTGGGACACCGGGAAGGCTACACCTTC	CASSLGHREGYTF
NA	NA	TRBJ2-3	TRBV10-1	TGCGCCAGCGGCCAAGGGGGCACAGATACGCAGTATTTT	CASGQGGTDTQYF
NA	NA	TRBJ2-5	TRBV6-5	TGTGCCAGCAGTTACTCGATGTCCTGGAGTGGAAAGACCCAGTACTTC	CASSYSMSWSGKTQYF
NA	TRBD1	TRBJ2-2	TRBV5-1	TGCGCCAGCAGCTCCGGACAGGGGGCGAGGGAGCTGTTTTTT	CASSSGQGARELFF
NA	NA	TRBJ2-7	TRBV6-1	TGTGCCAGCAGTGAACACAGCAACAACGAGCAGTACTTC	CASSEHSNNEQYF
NA	NA	TRBJ2-1	TRBV10-3	TGTGCCATCAGTGATGGCGGGAACAATGAGCAGTTCTTC	CAISDGGNNEQFF
NA	TRBD1	TRBJ1-5	TRBV4-1	TGCGCCAGCAGTAAGGGGGCAGGGGCGAACAATCAGCCCCAGCATTTT	CASSKGAGANNQPQHF
NA	NA	TRBJ2-7	TRBV6-1	TGTGCCAGCAGTGAAGTGGCCAGGGAGCAGTACTTC	CASSEVAREQYF
few	TRBD1	TRBJ1-2	TRBV10-3	TGTGCCATCAGTGCTATACCGGACAGGGTCGATGGCTACACCTTC	CAISAIPDRVDGYTF
few	NA	TRBJ1-1	TRBV9	TGTGCCAGCAGCGTAACAGGCCAAGTGAGCACTGAAGCTTTCTTT	CASSVTGQVSTEAFF
NA	TRBD1	TRBJ1-1	TRBV10-3	TGTGCCATCAGGCCCGGGACAGGGGGCACTGAAGCTTTCTTT	CAIRPGTGGTEAFF
NA	NA	TRBJ1-5	TRBV24-1	TGTGCCACCAGTGATTCCACAGATTTTCAGCCCCAGCATTTT	CATSDSTDFQPQHF